The rows below give T cell receptor beta chains drawn from one sample of a study of OX40 agonist ivuxolimab in advanced cancers. Sequenced by immunoSEQ multiplex PCR; TCRdb stores in-frame clones only, minus some. The table shows approximately 15,000 clones, with about 92% occurring only once. Source: CD4+ or CD8+ T cells sorted from blood, taken in a trial of the OX40 agonist ivuxolimab. These receptor sequences come from an adult with an advanced solid tumor such as melanoma, head and neck, liver or kidney cancer. Each CDR3 is given with its conserved first and last residue. D genes are given only for firm matches. Expanded clones are given a class, and other clones once, few, many or no size at all.

>TRBV27|TRBJ2-7|few|-
CASIYSSGTGVYEQYF
TGTGCCAGCATTTACTCTAGCGGGACAGGGGTCTACGAGCAGTACTTC
>TRBV6-5|TRBJ2-7|-|TRBD1
CASSFLTGGAYEQYF
TGTGCCAGCAGTTTCCTGACAGGGGGCGCCTACGAGCAGTACTTC
>TRBV5-1|TRBJ2-7|-|-
CASSPDSVYEQYF
TGCGCCAGCAGCCCCGACAGCGTCTACGAGCAGTACTTC
>TRBV28|TRBJ2-3|-|TRBD1
CASSYRQGITDTQYF
TGTGCCAGCAGTTATCGACAGGGTATCACAGATACGCAGTATTTT
>TRBV7-3|TRBJ2-5|-|-
CASSLFPPSAGGETQYF
TGTGCCAGCAGCTTATTCCCTCCTAGCGCAGGGGGGGAGACCCAGTACTTC
>TRBV4-1|TRBJ2-2|-|-
CASSQDRANAGELFF
TGCGCCAGCAGCCAAGACAGGGCTAACGCCGGGGAGCTGTTTTTT
>TRBV7-9|TRBJ2-5|-|TRBD1
CASSDGGRQGVMETQYF
TGTGCCAGCAGCGACGGAGGCCGACAGGGGGTTATGGAGACCCAGTACTTC
>TRBV2|TRBJ1-2|-|TRBD1
CAPLKDRADGYTF
TGTGCCCCCCTGAAGGACAGGGCAGATGGCTACACCTTC
>TRBV19|TRBJ1-5|-|-
CASRDLFGNQPQHF
TGTGCCAGCAGGGATTTATTCGGCAATCAGCCCCAGCATTTT
>TRBV11-3|TRBJ2-7|once|TRBD2
CASSFPGTSGHEQYF
TGTGCCAGCAGCTTCCCCGGGACTAGCGGGCATGAGCAGTACTTC
>TRBV14|TRBJ2-7|-|-
CASSQSRERYEQYF
TGTGCCAGCAGCCAAAGCCGGGAGAGGTACGAGCAGTACTTC
>TRBV7-9|TRBJ1-1|once|-
CASSVGSDTEAFF
TGTGCCAGCAGCGTAGGATCGGATACTGAAGCTTTCTTT
>TRBV7-8|TRBJ1-2|few|-
CASSLDSQANYGYTF
TGTGCCAGCAGCTTAGACAGCCAGGCTAACTATGGCTACACCTTC
>TRBV7-9|TRBJ2-3|-|-
CASSFSSESDTQYF
TGTGCCAGCAGCTTCTCGAGTGAATCAGATACGCAGTATTTT
>TRBV28|TRBJ1-2|-|-
CASTPRITNYGYTF
TGTGCCAGCACCCCGCGGATAACTAACTATGGCTACACCTTC
>TRBV4-2|TRBJ2-1|-|-
CASSLGGGRDEQFF
TGTGCCAGCAGCCTAGGGGGAGGCCGGGATGAGCAGTTCTTC
>TRBV11-2|TRBJ2-3|-|-
CASSPPDTDTQYF
TGTGCCAGCAGCCCTCCGGATACAGATACGCAGTATTTT
>TRBV5-1|TRBJ2-1|-|TRBD2
CASSTEAGGSDEQFF
TGCGCCAGCAGCACGGAGGCGGGAGGATCGGATGAGCAGTTCTTC
>TRBV5-4|TRBJ1-2|-|-
CASSFISGSGYTF
TGTGCCAGCAGCTTCATCTCGGGATCCGGCTACACCTTC
>TRBV7-9|TRBJ1-3|once|-
CASSSYRSANTIYF
TGTGCCAGCAGCTCTTACAGGTCCGCAAACACCATATATTTT
>TRBV6-1|TRBJ2-3|-|-
CASTQDPTDTQYF
TGTGCCAGCACGCAAGACCCCACAGATACGCAGTATTTT
>TRBV5-1|TRBJ1-5|-|-
CASSFEGQPNQPQHF
TGCGCCAGCAGCTTTGAAGGGCAACCCAATCAGCCCCAGCATTTT
>TRBV7-9|TRBJ1-4|-|TRBD1
CASSFRQGEGKLFF
TGTGCCAGCAGCTTTCGACAGGGAGAAGGAAAACTGTTTTTT
>TRBV5-1|TRBJ2-7|-|-
CASSSNSYEQYF
TGCGCCAGCAGCTCGAATTCCTACGAGCAGTACTTC
>TRBV28|TRBJ1-2|-|TRBD1
CASSFSWTGPLYGYTF
TGTGCCAGCAGTTTTTCCTGGACAGGCCCCCTCTATGGCTACACCTTC
>TRBV6-5|TRBJ1-3|-|-
CASSSHTAGNTIYF
TGTGCCAGCAGCTCCCATACAGCCGGAAACACCATATATTTT
>TRBV30|TRBJ1-1|once|-
CAWSVRGDPTFTEAFF
TGTGCCTGGAGTGTTCGAGGGGACCCTACATTCACTGAAGCTTTCTTT
>TRBV6-6|TRBJ1-4|-|-
CASSYGDNEKLFF
TGTGCCAGCAGTTACGGAGACAATGAAAAACTGTTTTTT
>TRBV19|TRBJ1-4|-|-
CASSIDLYGANEKLFF
TGTGCCAGTAGTATAGATCTCTACGGAGCTAATGAAAAACTGTTTTTT
>TRBV28|TRBJ2-2|once|-
CASLPPGLSNTGELFF
TGTGCCAGCCTCCCCCCGGGACTCTCGAACACCGGGGAGCTGTTTTTT
>TRBV5-8|TRBJ1-5|-|-
CASRPTDSNQPQHF
TGTGCCAGCAGACCCACCGATAGCAATCAGCCCCAGCATTTT
>TRBV5-1|TRBJ1-2|-|-
CASWGETNYGYTF
TGCGCCAGCTGGGGGGAAACTAACTATGGCTACACCTTC
>TRBV6-5|TRBJ1-5|-|-
CASSYSRGQPQHF
TGTGCCAGCAGTTACTCGAGGGGGCAGCCCCAGCATTTT
>TRBV4-3|TRBJ2-2|-|-
CASSPQGRELFF
TGCGCCAGCAGTCCCCAGGGGCGGGAGCTGTTTTTT
>TRBV9|TRBJ1-1|-|TRBD1
CASSVGDRAPFF
TGTGCCAGCAGCGTAGGGGACAGGGCACCTTTCTTT
>TRBV30|TRBJ2-2|few|-
CAWAADHTGELFF
TGTGCCTGGGCGGCCGACCACACCGGGGAGCTGTTTTTT
>TRBV19|TRBJ1-1|-|-
CASISAGDTEAFF
TGTGCCAGTATTTCGGCAGGCGACACTGAAGCTTTCTTT
>TRBV10-3|TRBJ2-4|-|-
CAISDTAVDIQYF
TGTGCCATCAGTGATACGGCAGTAGACATTCAGTACTTC
>TRBV19|TRBJ1-1|-|TRBD1
CASSLRTGYTEAFF
TGTGCCAGTAGTTTGAGGACAGGCTACACTGAAGCTTTCTTT